Shown below are 2 T cell receptor beta chains from a single sample sequenced in a study of blood T cell repertoires in COVID-19. Sequenced by immunoSEQ multiplex PCR; TCRdb stores in-frame clones only, minus some. Found here are over 150,000 clones, under 85% of them singletons; the top ten hold 6.9%. The specimen sequenced was peripheral blood. These receptor sequences come from a man older than 75 with COVID-19, enrolled during active disease.

The rearrangement joins TRBV28 to TRBJ1-1; D call uncertain. Trimming shortened V by 6 bases and J by 10 bases, and 21 bases separated the two germline ends. The germline V gene has CDR1 MDHEN and CDR2 SYDVKM. The CDR3 runs 14 residues. Here the CDR3 reads CASSQNGLARGAFF. The CDR3 DNA reads as TGTGCCAGCAGCCAAAACGGGTTGGCCCGGGGAGCTTTCTTT.

The CDR3 protein is CASSLELANYGYTF. In DNA form, the CDR3 reads TGTGCCAGCAGCTTAGAGTTAGCTAACTATGGCTACACCTTC. This sequence joins TRBV7-2 and TRBJ1-2; D is uncertain. Trimming stripped 1 base from V and 0 bases from J, with 6 bases between. The CDR3 contains 14 residues. Per germline, CDR1 SGHTA and CDR2 FQGNSA.